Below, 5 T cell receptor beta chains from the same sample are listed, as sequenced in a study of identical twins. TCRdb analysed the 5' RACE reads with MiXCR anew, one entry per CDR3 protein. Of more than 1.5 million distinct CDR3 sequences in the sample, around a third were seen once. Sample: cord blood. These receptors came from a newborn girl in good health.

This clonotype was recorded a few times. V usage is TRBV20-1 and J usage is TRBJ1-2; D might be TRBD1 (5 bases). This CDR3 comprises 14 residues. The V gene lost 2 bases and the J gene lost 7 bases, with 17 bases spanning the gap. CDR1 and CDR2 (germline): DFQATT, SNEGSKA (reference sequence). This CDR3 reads CSARHPYAGGGYTF. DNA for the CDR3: TGCAGTGCTAGACACCCTTACGCGGGGGGTGGCTACACCTTC.

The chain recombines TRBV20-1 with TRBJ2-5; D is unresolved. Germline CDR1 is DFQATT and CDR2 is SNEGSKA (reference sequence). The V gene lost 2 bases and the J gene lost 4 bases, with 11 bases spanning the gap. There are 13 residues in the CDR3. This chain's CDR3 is CSARLPGRETQYF. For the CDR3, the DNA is TGCAGTGCTAGATTACCAGGCCGAGAGACCCAGTACTTC.

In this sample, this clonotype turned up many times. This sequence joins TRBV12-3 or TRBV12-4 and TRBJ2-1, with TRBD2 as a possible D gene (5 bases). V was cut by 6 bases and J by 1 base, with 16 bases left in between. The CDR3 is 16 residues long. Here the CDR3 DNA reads TGTGCCAGCAGCTTACTAGAGCCCTATTCCTACAATGAGCAGTTCTTC. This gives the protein CASSLLEPYSYNEQFF.

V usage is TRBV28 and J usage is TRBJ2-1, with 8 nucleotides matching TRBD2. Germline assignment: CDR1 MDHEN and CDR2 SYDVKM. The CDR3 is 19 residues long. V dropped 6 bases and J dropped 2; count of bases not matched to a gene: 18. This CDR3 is CASRSPLRSGRRAYNEQFF. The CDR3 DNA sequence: TGTGCCAGCAGGTCTCCTTTACGGAGCGGGAGAAGGGCCTACAATGAGCAGTTCTTC.

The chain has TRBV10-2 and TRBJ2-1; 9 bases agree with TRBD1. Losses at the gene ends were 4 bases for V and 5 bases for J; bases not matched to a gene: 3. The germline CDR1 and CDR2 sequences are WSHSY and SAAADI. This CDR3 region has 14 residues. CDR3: CASSGQGDHNEQFF. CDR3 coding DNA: TGCGCCAGCAGTGGACAGGGGGATCACAATGAGCAGTTCTTC.